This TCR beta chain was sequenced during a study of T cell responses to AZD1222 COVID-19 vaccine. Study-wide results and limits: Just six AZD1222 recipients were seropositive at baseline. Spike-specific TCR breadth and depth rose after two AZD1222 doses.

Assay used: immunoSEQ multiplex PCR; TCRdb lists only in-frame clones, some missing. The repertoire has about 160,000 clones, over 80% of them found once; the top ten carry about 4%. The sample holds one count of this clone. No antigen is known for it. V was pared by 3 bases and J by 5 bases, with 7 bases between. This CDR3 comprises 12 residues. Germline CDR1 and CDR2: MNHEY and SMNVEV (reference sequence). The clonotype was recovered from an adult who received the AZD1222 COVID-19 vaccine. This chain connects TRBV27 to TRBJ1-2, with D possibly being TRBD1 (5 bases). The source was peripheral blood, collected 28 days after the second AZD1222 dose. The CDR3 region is CASSFAGYGYTF. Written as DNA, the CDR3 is TGTGCCAGCAGTTTTGCAGGGTATGGCTACACCTTC.